A single sample is the source of the 3 T cell receptor beta chains below, sequenced in a study of blood T cell repertoires in COVID-19. TCRdb keeps only in-frame clones here, not all; method: immunoSEQ multiplex PCR. The top ten clones hold 16% of a sample with some 17,000 clones, 77% of them seen once. What was sequenced was peripheral blood. These receptors all stem from a man between 65 and 79 years old with COVID-19, enrolled during active disease.

This chain joins TRBV27 and TRBJ1-2; D might be TRBD1 (6 bases). CDR3 length: 14 amino acids. The germline V gene encodes CDR1 MNHEY and CDR2 SMNVEV (reference sequence). Trimming left V 3 bases short and J 1 base short, with 9 bases between. The DNA of the CDR3 is TGTGCCAGCAGTTTGAAGGGGGTTAACTATGGCTACACCTTC. It yields the protein CASSLKGVNYGYTF.

This chain uses TRBV3-1 (or the pseudogene TRBV3-2) with TRBJ2-5, with TRBD1 matching 9 bases. Per germline, CDR1 LGHDT and CDR2 YNNKEL (reference sequence). V lost 6 bases and J lost 6; bases outside the gene matches: 5. CDR3 size: 13 residues. The DNA for the CDR3 is TGTGCCAGCAGAAACAGGGGGCAACAGACCCAGTACTTC. It encodes CASRNRGQQTQYF.

This chain uses TRBV9 with TRBJ1-6, with 7 bases lining up with TRBD1. V shed 4 bases, J shed 7 bases, and the junction held 8 bases outside the gene matches. The CDR3 loop spans 15 amino acids. Germline CDR1 and CDR2: SGDLS and YYNGEE. CDR3: CASSQTGTENSPLHF. CDR3 in DNA: TGTGCCAGCAGCCAAACCGGGACAGAGAATTCACCCCTCCACTTT.